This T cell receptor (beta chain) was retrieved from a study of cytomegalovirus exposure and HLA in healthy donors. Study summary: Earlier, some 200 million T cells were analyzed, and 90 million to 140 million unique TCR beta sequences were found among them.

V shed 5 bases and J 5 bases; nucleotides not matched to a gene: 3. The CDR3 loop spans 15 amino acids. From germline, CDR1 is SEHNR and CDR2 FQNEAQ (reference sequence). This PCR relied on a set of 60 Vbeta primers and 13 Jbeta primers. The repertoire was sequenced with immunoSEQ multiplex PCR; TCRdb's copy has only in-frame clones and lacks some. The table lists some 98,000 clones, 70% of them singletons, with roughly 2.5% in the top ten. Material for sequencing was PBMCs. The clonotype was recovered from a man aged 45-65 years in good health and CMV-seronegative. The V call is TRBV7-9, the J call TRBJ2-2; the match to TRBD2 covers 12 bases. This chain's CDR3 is CASSRTSGGTGELFF. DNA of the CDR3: TGTGCCAGCAGCCGCACTAGCGGGGGGACCGGGGAGCTGTTTTTT.